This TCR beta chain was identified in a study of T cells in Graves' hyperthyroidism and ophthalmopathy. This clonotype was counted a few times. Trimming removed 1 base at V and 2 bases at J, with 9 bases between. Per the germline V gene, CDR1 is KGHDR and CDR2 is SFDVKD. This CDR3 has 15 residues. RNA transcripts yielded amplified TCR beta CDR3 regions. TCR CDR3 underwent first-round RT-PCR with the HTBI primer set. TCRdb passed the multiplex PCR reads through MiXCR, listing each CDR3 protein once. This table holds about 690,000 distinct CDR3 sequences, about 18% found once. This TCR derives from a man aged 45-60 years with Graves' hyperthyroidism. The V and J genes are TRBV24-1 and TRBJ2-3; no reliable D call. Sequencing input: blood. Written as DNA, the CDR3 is TGTGCCACCAGTGATTTATCATCCTCCACAGATACGCAGTATTTT. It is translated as CATSDLSSSTDTQYF.